Here is one T cell receptor (beta chain) with its context. Its antigen is unknown. This entry comes from a study of CD8+ T cells in alopecia areata. Study summary: Treatment of the treated patients consisted of oral tofacitinib, 5 to 10 mg twice daily.

The CDR3 loop spans 14 amino acids. CDR1 and CDR2 (germline): SEHNR, FQNEAQ (reference sequence). V lost 4 bases, J lost 4 bases, and 11 bases lay in between. RNA was isolated and reverse transcribed to cDNA, the sequencing template. Here immunoSEQ multiplex PCR was the method, and the copy in TCRdb shows in-frame clones only, minus some. The sample lists around 7,800 clones, around 71% occurring once. Specimens obtained from alopecia areata patients comprised lesional scalp punch biopsies and peripheral blood. Study-level findings and limits: Normal scalp had lower clonality than lesional scalp, with alopecia totalis/universalis lesions showing this most strongly. Sharing of TCR sequences between patients (possibly for HLA-related reasons) was less clear than in mice. Normal skin contains resident alphabeta T cells, and these are also sequenced in scalp samples.

The chain combines TRBV7-9 with TRBJ1-3, with D tentatively TRBD1 (5 bases). Sequenced here: skin, sampled at week 0. This clonotype was sampled from a human donor with alopecia areata. The CDR3 DNA sequence: TGTGCCAGCAGCTCCCTGCGGGACGGAAACACCATATATTTT. This encodes CASSSLRDGNTIYF.